Each of the 2 T cell receptor beta chains below was sequenced from the same sample in a study of blood T cell repertoires in COVID-19 (dated by TCRdb to the early 2020s). Libraries came from the immunoSEQ multiplex PCR assay. The clones in this table, taken by TCRdb from immuneACCESS, are in-frame only. Not every clone is retained; where verified, under half of the shortfall comes from an unresolved V gene, and the cause of the rest is unknown. Present in this sample are about 210,000 clones, 85% to 90% of which were seen just once. The top ten clones comprise around 0.76% of the sample. Material for sequencing was peripheral blood. Receptors originate from a woman in her 70s with acute or convalescent COVID-19.

The chain carries TRBV4-3 and TRBJ2-1, with 9 positions matching TRBD2. The germline V gene has CDR1 LGHNA and CDR2 YSLEER. V shed 0 bases and J 1 base; nucleotides not matched to a gene: 4. The CDR3 runs 17 residues. CDR3 residues: CASSQDLAGSSYNEQFF. The DNA of the CDR3 is TGCGCCAGCAGCCAAGATCTAGCGGGGAGTTCCTACAATGAGCAGTTCTTC.

J is TRBJ2-3 and V is TRBV11-3; 7 nucleotides agree with TRBD2. The CDR3 totals 15 residues. The germline V gene has CDR1 SGHNT and CDR2 YENEEA. V lost 5 bases and J lost 1; bases outside the gene matches: 6. CDR3 in DNA: TGTGCCAGCAGCCCCGCGGGGGTAGGCACAGATACGCAGTATTTT. Protein: CASSPAGVGTDTQYF.